The 11 T cell receptor beta chains listed next were all sequenced from one sample in a study of T cell repertoires in cytomegalovirus infection. Their antigens are not known. TCRdb called the reads again in MiXCR, with one record for every CDR3 protein. This table holds around 430,000 distinct CDR3 sequences, roughly 42% found once. The sample was cultured PBMCs, taken from culture after CMV antigen stimulation. The receptors come from a human donor in good health (CMV status not recorded). Some clones in this sample may be carry-over from other donors' samples.

This clonotype was seen a handful of times. DNA for the CDR3: TGTGCCAGCAGCTTAATTTTTGGGGGCGGGAGGTATGAGAACATTCAGTACTTC. Residues: CASSLIFGGGRYENIQYF. The V call is TRBV7-2, the J call TRBJ2-4, with TRBD2 matching 8 bases. From germline, CDR1 is SGHTA and CDR2 FQGNSA. The J segment lost 7 bases and the V segment lost 2 bases, leaving 16 bases of the junction unmatched. This CDR3 has 18 amino acids.

This chain joins TRBV11-2 and TRBJ1-4; D perhaps matches TRBD1 (6 bases). Trimming removed 5 bases at V and 5 bases at J, with 12 bases between. Germline V gene lookup returns CDR1 SGHAT and CDR2 FQNNGV. The CDR3 loop spans 14 amino acids. The CDR3 region is CASSPRDKNEKLFF. Written as DNA, the CDR3 is TGTGCCAGCAGCCCTCGGGACAAAAATGAAAAACTGTTTTTT.

This clonotype was seen more than once but under ten times. V usage is TRBV7-9 and J usage is TRBJ1-4; D is unresolved. V was shortened by 3 bases and J by 8 bases, with 13 bases between the two germline ends. The CDR3 is 14 amino acids. The germline gives CDR1 SEHNR, CDR2 FQNEAQ (reference sequence). The CDR3, as DNA: TGTGCCAGCAGCTTGGGCACCCCGGTGGAAAAACTGTTTTTT. Protein product: CASSLGTPVEKLFF. Variable domain in full (rest from reference TRBV7-9 and TRBJ1-4): DTGVSQNPRHKITKRGQNVTFRCDPISEHNRLYWYRQTLGQGPEFLTYFQNEAQLEKSRLLSDRFSAERPKGSFSTLEIQRTEQGDSAMYLCASSLGTPVEKLFFGSGTQLSVL.

This chain's CDR3 is CASSQGATESIQYF. CDR3 coding DNA: TGCGCCAGCAGCCAAGGGGCTACCGAGTCCATTCAGTACTTC. This rearrangement joins TRBV4-3 to TRBJ2-4; D ambiguous. From germline, CDR1 is LGHNA and CDR2 YSLEER. The CDR3 extends over 14 amino acids. Deletions cut 1 base from V and 9 bases from J, with 13 bases between.

This chain links TRBV6-1 with TRBJ1-5; the match to TRBD1 covers 12 bases. The V gene end was trimmed by 3 bases and the J gene end by 8 bases; junction bases not matched to a gene: 5. Germline V gives CDR1 MNHNS, CDR2 SASEGT. The CDR3 has 15 amino acids. CDR3 in DNA: TGTGCCAGCAGTGAGGGGACAGGGGGCGAGGAGCCCCAGCATTTT. Its protein product is CASSEGTGGEEPQHF.

The chain uses TRBV7-2 and TRBJ2-2, with 7 bases identical to TRBD1. The germline V gene encodes CDR1 SGHTA and CDR2 FQGNSA. This CDR3 is 16 amino acids long. Losses at the gene ends were 5 bases for V and 0 bases for J; bases not matched to a gene: 6. The CDR3 DNA is TGTGCCAGCAGCGCGTCCAGGGGGTCGAACACCGGGGAGCTGTTTTTT. It specifies CASSASRGSNTGELFF.

The table lists this clonotype with many counts. The chain joins TRBV7-2 to TRBJ1-5; D is perhaps TRBD1 (5 bases). Germline-derived CDR1 and CDR2 are SGHTA and FQGNSA. CDR3 length: 15 residues. V lost 4 bases to trimming and J lost 0 bases, with 10 bases between them. This chain's CDR3 is CASSSGPYSNQPQHF. The DNA of the CDR3 is TGTGCCAGCAGCTCGGGACCTTATAGCAATCAGCCCCAGCATTTT.

The V call is TRBV19, the J call TRBJ1-5; D remains unclear. This CDR3 region has 13 residues. Germline V CDR1 and CDR2: LNHDA, SQIVND (reference sequence). Trimming left V 5 bases short and J 7 bases short, with 12 bases between. The CDR3 is CASSPLNGQPQHF. As DNA, the CDR3 is TGTGCCAGTAGTCCCTTGAACGGGCAGCCCCAGCATTTT.

This rearrangement joins TRBV12-3 or TRBV12-4 to TRBJ1-2; D uncertain. CDR3 length: 13 residues. V dropped 6 bases and J dropped 8 bases, with 16 bases sitting between them. CDR3 region: CASSLVLGGGYTF. The CDR3 nucleotides read TGTGCCAGCAGCCTGGTCCTGGGAGGGGGCTACACCTTC.

A few counts support this clonotype. The chain is built from TRBV7-9 and TRBJ1-5, with TRBD1 as a possible D gene (5 bases). The CDR3 loop spans 13 amino acids. Trimming cost V 1 base and J 7 bases, with 8 bases left between them. Germline V gene sequence: CDR1 SEHNR, CDR2 FQNEAQ (reference sequence). CDR3 coding DNA: TGTGCCAGCAGCTTAGAGGGGAGGCAGCCCCAGCATTTT. Encoded protein: CASSLEGRQPQHF. The full variable domain, completed using reference TRBV7-9 and TRBJ1-5, is DTGVSQNPRHKITKRGQNVTFRCDPISEHNRLYWYRQTLGQGPEFLTYFQNEAQLEKSRLLSDRFSAERPKGSFSTLEIQRTEQGDSAMYLCASSLEGRQPQHFGDGTRLSIL.

This clonotype has a handful of counts. The gene calls are TRBV4-1 and TRBJ2-2; D might be TRBD2 (6 bases). Trimming stripped 1 base from V and 1 base from J, with 7 bases between. This CDR3 is built from 15 residues. Germline CDR1 MGHRA, CDR2 YSYEKL. The CDR3 loop reads CASSQVGGNTGELFF. The CDR3 DNA reads TGCGCCAGCAGCCAAGTCGGGGGGAACACCGGGGAGCTGTTTTTT.